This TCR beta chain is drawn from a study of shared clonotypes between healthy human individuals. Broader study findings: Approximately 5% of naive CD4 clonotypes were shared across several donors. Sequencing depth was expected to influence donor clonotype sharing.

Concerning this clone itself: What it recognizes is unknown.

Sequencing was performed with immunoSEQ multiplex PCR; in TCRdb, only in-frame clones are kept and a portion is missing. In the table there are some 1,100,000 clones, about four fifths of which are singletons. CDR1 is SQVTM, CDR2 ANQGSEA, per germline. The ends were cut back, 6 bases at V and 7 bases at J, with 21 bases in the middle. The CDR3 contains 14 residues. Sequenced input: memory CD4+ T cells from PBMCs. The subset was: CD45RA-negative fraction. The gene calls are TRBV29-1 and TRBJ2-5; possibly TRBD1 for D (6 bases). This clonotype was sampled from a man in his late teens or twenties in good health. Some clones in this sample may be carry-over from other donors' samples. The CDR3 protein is CSVKGVWAEGTQYF. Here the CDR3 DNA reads TGCAGCGTCAAGGGGGTGTGGGCTGAAGGGACCCAGTACTTC.